Following are 17 T cell receptor beta chains from one sample sequenced in a study of blood T cell repertoires in COVID-19. Sequencing was performed with immunoSEQ multiplex PCR; in TCRdb, only in-frame clones are kept and a portion is missing. Of 200,000 to 250,000 clones in the sample, roughly nine tenths are singletons; the top ten hold 1% to 1.5%. The sequencing sample was made of peripheral blood. The receptors were sampled from a man aged 25-45 years with acute or convalescent COVID-19.

The chain joins TRBV19 to TRBJ2-5; a weak D match, TRBD1 (6 bases). The CDR3 is 17 amino acids. The germline CDR1 and CDR2 sequences are LNHDA and SQIVND (reference sequence). Trimming removed 10 bases at V and 2 bases at J, with 26 bases between. The CDR3 region is CATKTTKGQRRQETQYF. The CDR3 DNA is TGTGCCACCAAGACTACAAAAGGACAGCGCCGGCAAGAGACCCAGTACTTC. Full variable domain (remainder filled in from reference TRBV19 and TRBJ2-5): DGGITQSPKYLFRKEGQNVTLSCEQNLNHDAMYWYRQDPGQGLRLIYYSQIVNDFQKGDIAEGYSVSREKKESFPLTVTSAQKNPTAFYLCATKTTKGQRRQETQYFGPGTRLLVL.

This rearrangement joins TRBV24-1 to TRBJ2-1, with unresolved D. The CDR3 loop spans 17 amino acids. The germline gives CDR1 KGHDR, CDR2 SFDVKD. The V end was cut by 2 bases, the J end by 5 bases, with 18 bases between. The CDR3 coding sequence is TGTGCCACCAGTGATTCTAACAGAATGACCTGGGACAATGAGCAGTTCTTC. This sequence encodes CATSDSNRMTWDNEQFF.

The gene calls are TRBV30 and TRBJ1-1, with a weak D call TRBD1 (5 bases). V was pared by 5 bases and J by 4 bases, with 14 bases between. CDR1 is GTSNPN and CDR2 is SVGIG in the germline V gene (reference sequence). There are 13 residues in the CDR3. CDR3 in amino acids: CAWSPGLTTEAFF. CDR3 coding DNA: TGTGCCTGGTCGCCAGGGCTAACCACTGAAGCTTTCTTT.

This chain links TRBV7-8 with TRBJ2-7; 10 positions agree with TRBD1. This CDR3 is built from 15 residues. V shed 2 bases, J shed 4 bases, and the junction held 5 bases outside the gene matches. Germline V gene data show CDR1 as SGHVS and CDR2 as FQNEAQ. CDR3 region: CASSLRRQGAYEQYF. The CDR3 region has the DNA TGTGCCAGCAGCTTACGGCGACAGGGGGCATACGAGCAGTACTTC.

The table lists this clone with a count of one. The chain couples TRBV7-9 to TRBJ2-5; a possible D gene is TRBD1 (6 bases). The germline CDR1 and CDR2 sequences are SEHNR and FQNEAQ (reference sequence). This CDR3 comprises 13 residues. V was pared by 5 bases and J by 3 bases, with 10 bases between. CDR3 sequence reads: CASSPYREETQYF. The CDR3 DNA reads as TGTGCCAGCAGCCCCTACAGGGAAGAGACCCAGTACTTC.

This clone was found a few times. The V and J genes are TRBV6-5 and TRBJ2-7, with D possibly being TRBD2 (6 bases). The CDR3 is 15 amino acids. With 6 bases removed from V and 0 bases from J, the gap between germline ends came to 15 bases. Germline CDR1 MNHEY, CDR2 SVGAGI. CDR3 nucleotide sequence: TGTGCCAGCAGGGATCTAGCGTTAGGCTCCTACGAGCAGTACTTC. It is translated as CASRDLALGSYEQYF.

The chain links TRBV4-1 to TRBJ1-2; 10 positions match TRBD1. Trimming took 4 bases from V and 5 from J; bases not matched to a gene: 10. The CDR3 runs 16 residues. The germline V gene encodes CDR1 MGHRA and CDR2 YSYEKL. The CDR3 DNA reads as TGCGCCAGCAGCCCCCGGGACAGGGGCCACAAGTATGGCTACACCTTC. Translated: CASSPRDRGHKYGYTF.

V gene TRBV5-1 combines with J gene TRBJ2-7; D possibly corresponds to TRBD2 (6 bases). CDR1 and CDR2 (germline): SGHRS, YFSETQ. CDR3 length equals 12 residues. The germline V and J ends were trimmed by 5 bases and 4 bases, with 10 bases remaining between them. The CDR3 nucleotides read TGCGCCAGCAGATATGGGACTTACGAGCAGTACTTC. Its protein is CASRYGTYEQYF.

The chain links TRBV5-1 to TRBJ1-1, with D unclear. CDR1 and CDR2 (germline): SGHRS, YFSETQ. Trimming took 3 bases from V and 8 from J, leaving 17 bases between them. The CDR3 sequence is 14 residues long. The CDR3 protein is CASSWVVGQAEAFF. CDR3 bases: TGCGCCAGCAGCTGGGTCGTTGGGCAGGCCGAAGCTTTCTTT.

The chain has TRBV18 and TRBJ2-1; 11 nucleotides match TRBD2. J was trimmed by 6 bases and V by 0 bases; bases with no gene match: 4. The germline V gene has CDR1 KGHSH and CDR2 LQKENI. This CDR3 contains 16 residues. CDR3 in DNA: TGTGCCAGCTCACCACCGGGACTAGCGGTCAGCAATGAGCAGTTCTTC. Protein product: CASSPPGLAVSNEQFF.

This chain connects TRBV5-1 to TRBJ1-1; 9 positions agree with TRBD1. This CDR3 spans 17 amino acids. With 4 bases clipped from V and 3 bases from J, the junction kept 13 bases outside the gene matches. Germline lookup yields CDR1 SGHRS and CDR2 YFSETQ. CDR3 bases: TGCGCCAGCAGCCCTGGAACAGGGGGCGCAGTGGACACTGAAGCTTTCTTT. This codes for CASSPGTGGAVDTEAFF.

This rearrangement joins TRBV2 to TRBJ1-1, with D possibly matching TRBD1 (5 bases). Per the germline V gene, CDR1 is SNHLY and CDR2 is FYNNEI. This CDR3 has 11 residues. Trimming took 8 bases from V and 1 from J, leaving 5 bases between them. CDR3 in DNA: TGTGCCAGCCAGGGGAACACTGAAGCTTTCTTT. It translates to CASQGNTEAFF.

This clone was counted only a few times. The gene calls are TRBV27 and TRBJ1-5; 7 bases are shared with TRBD1. The CDR3 has 15 amino acids. V was clipped by 6 bases and J by 4 bases; unmatched bases: 9. In germline, CDR1 is MNHEY, CDR2 SMNVEV (reference sequence). DNA of the CDR3: TGTGCCAGCAGCCCGACGACAGGGCGGAATCAGCCCCAGCATTTT. It is translated as CASSPTTGRNQPQHF.

In this sample, this clone turned up a few times. The J gene is TRBJ2-3, the V gene TRBV10-1, with D possibly TRBD2 on 5 matching bases. This CDR3 contains 15 residues. Germline lookup yields CDR1 WNHNN and CDR2 SYGVQD (reference sequence). The V end lost 0 bases, the J end lost 7 bases, and 14 bases lay between the germline ends. DNA for the CDR3: TGCGCCAGCAGTGAGTCGGCACAACCGGGAAATACGCAGTATTTT. Protein: CASSESAQPGNTQYF.

This chain uses TRBV19 with TRBJ1-6; 7 bases are shared with TRBD1. CDR1 is LNHDA and CDR2 is SQIVND in the germline V gene (reference sequence). The CDR3 is made up of 14 amino acids. V lost 6 bases, J lost 9 bases, and 8 bases stayed unmatched. The CDR3 is CASRGGIGGSPLHF. Here the CDR3 DNA reads TGTGCCAGTAGAGGGGGCATCGGAGGTTCACCCCTCCACTTT.

The chain employs TRBV27 and TRBJ1-3; TRBD1 matches at 8 bases. CDR1 and CDR2 (germline): MNHEY, SMNVEV (reference sequence). V gave up 6 bases and J gave up 0 bases; unmatched junction bases: 4. The CDR3 has 15 residues. CDR3 nucleotide sequence: TGTGCCAGCAGCCTAACAGGGGGCTCTGGAAACACCATATATTTT. Translating gives CASSLTGGSGNTIYF.

J is TRBJ2-5 and V is TRBV30, with 9 bases aligning to TRBD2. This CDR3 is 15 amino acids long. Germline V gives CDR1 GTSNPN, CDR2 SVGIG (reference sequence). The trim removed 5 bases at V and 2 bases at J, leaving 9 bases unmatched. The CDR3 DNA reads TGTGCCTGGGCGGCTAGCGGGGCGATACAAGAGACCCAGTACTTC. Its protein product is CAWAASGAIQETQYF.